This record looks at one T cell receptor beta chain sequence and its context. Its antigen has not been determined. Base quality data are lacking; no much larger clone is found one base away. Reading from cysteine to phenylalanine, the CDR3 counts 17 amino acids. The sequence is cut down to CDR3 DNA, 51 bases in frame from base 1. The V end loses 0 bases and the J end loses 1 base, and a stretch of 13 bases separates them. CDR1 and CDR2 are drawn from the germline V gene: SGHRS, YFSETQ. The CDR3 regions of human TCRbeta chains were subjected to immunosequencing. Per the authors' processing: TCRs in the repertoires were compared against a reference library of SARS-CoV-2-specific TCRs that had been generated with the MIRA antigen-specificity platform. Breadth meant the fraction of unique TCRs that were SARS-CoV-2-associated, whereas depth meant the fraction of total T cells that were SARS-CoV-2-associated. Using the MIRA data, each spike-specific TCR was mapped to the spike region that the TCR reacts to and placed in a CD4 or CD8 class. Log10-transformed breadth and depth values were compared by one-way ANOVA with Sidak's multiple comparisons tests. What TCRdb holds here is the immuneACCESS table cut down to in-frame rearrangements. Part of the clones is not present; checked against another copy, under half of the missing clones reflect an unresolved V gene, and the others are unexplained. V and J calls and clone size are copied from that table; D and trimming were computed from the DNA. This sample holds approximately 140,000 clones; 91% were observed only once. The ten largest clones take up 3.8% of the sample.

These data come from a study of T cell responses to AZD1222 COVID-19 vaccine (dated by TCRdb to the early 2020s). Notes on the research overall: A total of about 240 trial participants underwent TCR sequencing, of whom approximately 210 received two doses of AZD1222 and around 25 received two doses of the MenACWY control vaccine. Enrollment into the trials was organized by age into subgroups of 18-55, 56-69 and 70-plus years, and those subgroups contained 148, 28 and 57 TCR-sequenced participants, respectively.

This specimen's time point label, interpreted: about 28 days (+/-7) after the second vaccine dose. Because spike-specific TCR depth and breadth did not differ between the two schedules, AZD1222 recipients who got a second dose at roughly 4 weeks were pooled with those who got a second dose at roughly 12 weeks. Vaccinee samples came from UK trials COV001 and COV002, including a single-blind randomized controlled phase 2/3 trial of AZD1222 (ChAdOx1 nCoV-19) in healthy adults. Trial participant PBMC samples were collected at day 0 and day 28 after the second dose for TCRbeta chain sequencing. The research as a whole found: Spike-specific TCR breadth and depth rose significantly after two AZD1222 doses compared with day 0 and with MenACWY recipients. Only five to seven AZD1222 recipients were SARS-CoV-2 seropositive at baseline, limiting conclusions about previously exposed vaccinees. Participants were mostly white British and included more females than males, and it was suggested by the authors that clonal diversity may have been underestimated. CD4 TCRs associated with the vaccine covered the entire spike protein, and the dominant responses were in regions 160-218 and 743-854. In the small 56-69-year group, the increase in depth fell short of significance, most likely because of low power. Because no day 14 peak-response samples were available, the repertoires could be characterized only after the peak T cell response. Nearly half of unique spike-specific TCRs reportedly recognized epitopes outside regions mutated in the B.1.351 and B.1.1.7 variants.

The sequence came from an adult who received the AZD1222 COVID-19 vaccine. The chain uses TRBV5-1 and TRBJ2-2, with the D call perhaps TRBD1 or TRBD2, as 5 bases match in each case. The source was peripheral blood, collected 28 days after the second AZD1222 dose. CDR3 reads: CASSLGTWGRNTGELFF. The DNA sequence follows: TGCGCCAGCAGCTTGGGTACGTGGGGGAGGAACACCGGGGAGCTGTTTTTT.